The entry that follows covers one T cell receptor (beta chain) sequence. Its specificity is not known. The data belong to a study of T cell responses to AZD1222 COVID-19 vaccine. Study-wide findings and caveats: The donor group comprised mostly white British people and more females; the analysis possibly underestimated clonal diversity. Just a handful of AZD1222 recipients were seropositive at baseline. Sampling captured repertoires only after the peak T cell response.

The CDR3 is 14 residues long. In germline, CDR1 is SNHLY, CDR2 FYNNEI. V was pared by 6 bases and J by 0 bases, with 12 bases between. Using immunoSEQ multiplex PCR, the repertoire was profiled, and TCRdb retains in-frame clones only, with some absent. The profile shows approximately 200,000 clones, around 90% of them singletons. The origin of this receptor is an adult in good health. The source material was peripheral blood, sampled on day 0 of AZD1222 vaccination. V and J are TRBV2 and TRBJ2-7; no definite D call. The CDR3 loop reads CASSADKSSYEQYF. The CDR3 nucleotides are TGTGCCAGCAGCGCCGACAAGAGCTCCTACGAGCAGTACTTC. Supplemented by reference TRBV2 and TRBJ2-7, the full variable domain reads EPEVTQTPSHQVTQMGQEVILRCVPISNHLYFYWYRQILGQKVEFLVSFYNNEISEKSEIFDDQFSVERPDGSNFTLKIRSTKLEDSAMYFCASSADKSSYEQYFGPGTRLTVT.